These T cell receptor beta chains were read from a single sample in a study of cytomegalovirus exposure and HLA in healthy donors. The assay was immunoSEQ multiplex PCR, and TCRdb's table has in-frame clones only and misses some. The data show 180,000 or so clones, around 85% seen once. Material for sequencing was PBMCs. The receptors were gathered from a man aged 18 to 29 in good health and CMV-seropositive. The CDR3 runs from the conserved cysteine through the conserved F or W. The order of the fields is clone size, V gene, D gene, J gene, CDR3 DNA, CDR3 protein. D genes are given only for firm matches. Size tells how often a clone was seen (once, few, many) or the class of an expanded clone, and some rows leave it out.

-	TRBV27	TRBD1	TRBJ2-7	TGTGCCAGCAGCTATTCTGGGACAGGGAGTTACGAGCAGTACTTC	CASSYSGTGSYEQYF
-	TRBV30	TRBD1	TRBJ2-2	TGTGCCTGGAAACAGGGGACGGGGGAGCTGTTTTTT	CAWKQGTGELFF
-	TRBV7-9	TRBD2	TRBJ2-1	TGTGCCAGCAGGCGACTAGCGGGGGGAAGCAATGAGCAGCTCTTC	CASRRLAGGSNEQLF
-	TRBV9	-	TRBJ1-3	TGTGCCAGCAGCGTTGGGAGCTCTGGAAACACCATATATTTT	CASSVGSSGNTIYF
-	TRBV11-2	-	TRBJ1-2	TGTGCCAGCAGCTTCGGAGGGGTCGCTGGCTACACCTTC	CASSFGGVAGYTF
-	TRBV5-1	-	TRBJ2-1	TGCGCCAGCAGTTTCCCTACTGGCAATGAGCAGTTCTTC	CASSFPTGNEQFF
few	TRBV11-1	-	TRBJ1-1	TGTGCCAGCAGCCCGACAGGCCTGAACACTGAAGCTTTCTTT	CASSPTGLNTEAFF
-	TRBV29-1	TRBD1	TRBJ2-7	TGCAGCGTTCGACAGGGGGTTTACGAGCAGTACTTC	CSVRQGVYEQYF
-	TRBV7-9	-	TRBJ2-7	TGTGCCAGCAGCCCACATACAGGTGCCCCCTACGAGCAGTACTTC	CASSPHTGAPYEQYF
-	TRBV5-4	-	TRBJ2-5	TGTGCCAGCAGCCTGGTAGAAGAGACCCAGTACTTC	CASSLVEETQYF
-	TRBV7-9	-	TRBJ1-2	TGTGCCAGCAGTGAGGACAGAACCTATGGCTACACCTTC	CASSEDRTYGYTF
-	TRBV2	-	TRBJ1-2	TGTGCCAGCAGTCCTATTACTGACACCAACTTATCCTATGGCTACACCTTC	CASSPITDTNLSYGYTF
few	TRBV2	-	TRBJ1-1	TGTGCCAGTCATTCGGTGAACACTGAAGCTTTCTTT	CASHSVNTEAFF
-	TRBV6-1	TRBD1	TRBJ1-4	TGTGCCAGCAGTGAAGCAATTCGGGCGACACAGGGGCTTAATGAAAAACTGTTTTTT	CASSEAIRATQGLNEKLFF
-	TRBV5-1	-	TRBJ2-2	TGCGCCAGCAGTAGGGGCCAAAACACCGGGGAGCTGTTTTTT	CASSRGQNTGELFF
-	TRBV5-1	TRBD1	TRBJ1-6	TGCGCCAGCGCTAGGACAGGATTAAATTCACCCCTCCACTTT	CASARTGLNSPLHF
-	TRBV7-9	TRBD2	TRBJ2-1	TGTGCCAGCAGCCCACCCGGGACTAGCGGTAACAATGAGCAGTTCTTC	CASSPPGTSGNNEQFF
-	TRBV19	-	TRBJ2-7	TGTGCCAGTAGTATAGCGGACGAGCAGTACTTC	CASSIADEQYF
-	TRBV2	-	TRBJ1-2	TGTGCCAGCAGTGAAGCCCGGGTCTTGGATGGCTACACCTTC	CASSEARVLDGYTF
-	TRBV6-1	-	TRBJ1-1	TGTGCCAGCAGGTTAAGTCGGGGCACTGAAGCTTTCTTT	CASRLSRGTEAFF
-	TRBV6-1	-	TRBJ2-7	TGTGCCAGCAGTGAATCCGTCTACGAGCAGTACTTC	CASSESVYEQYF
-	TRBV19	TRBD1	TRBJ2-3	TGTGCCAGTAGATTACCGGGACAGCTCACAGATACGCAGTATTTT	CASRLPGQLTDTQYF
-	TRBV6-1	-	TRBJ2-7	TGTGCCAGCAGTGAACCCACAGGGCTGGCCTACGAGCAGTACTTC	CASSEPTGLAYEQYF
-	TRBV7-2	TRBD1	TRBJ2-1	TGTGCCAGCAGCTGGACAGGGGGCGAGGATGAGCAGTTCTTC	CASSWTGGEDEQFF
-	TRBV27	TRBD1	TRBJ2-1	TGTGCCAGCAGTTTAAGGGGGCCGGGCTATGAGCAGTTCTTC	CASSLRGPGYEQFF
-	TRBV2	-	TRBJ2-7	TGTGCCAGCAGTGTCGACAGGTACTACGAGCAGTACTTC	CASSVDRYYEQYF
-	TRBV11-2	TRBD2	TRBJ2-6	TGTGCCAGCAGCTATGTGGGGGGGTTTGGGGCCAACGTCCTGACTTTC	CASSYVGGFGANVLTF
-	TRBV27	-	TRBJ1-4	TGTGCCAGCAGTCCCCACAGTCAACCAAATGAAAAACTGTTTTTT	CASSPHSQPNEKLFF
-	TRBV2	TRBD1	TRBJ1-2	TGTGCCAGCGAACCAAACAGGGGTTTTTTGGTTGACTATGGCTACACCTTC	CASEPNRGFLVDYGYTF
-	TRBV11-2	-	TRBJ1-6	TGTGCCAGCAGCCCGCAGATAAGTAATAATTCACCCCTCCACTTT	CASSPQISNNSPLHF
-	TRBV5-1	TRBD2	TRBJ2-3	TGCGCCAGCAGGGCTAGCGGGGAGGAGGGAGATACGCAGTATTTT	CASRASGEEGDTQYF
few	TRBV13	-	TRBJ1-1	TGTGCCAGCAGCTTCACAGGCTTTACTGAAGCTTTCTTT	CASSFTGFTEAFF
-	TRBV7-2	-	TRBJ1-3	TGTGCCAGCAGCTTAGGGCCGGGGTCTGGAAACACCATATATTTT	CASSLGPGSGNTIYF
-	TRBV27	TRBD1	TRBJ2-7	TGTGCCAGCAGTTTAGGGACAGGAGCTTTTTACGAGCAGTACTTC	CASSLGTGAFYEQYF
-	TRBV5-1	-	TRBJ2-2	TGCGCCAGCAGCTTAGCCTTAGCGGCTACGAACACCGGGGAGCTGTTTTTT	CASSLALAATNTGELFF
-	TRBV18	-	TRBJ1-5	TGTGCCAGCTCACCCCAGCAGGGCAGTCAGCCCCAGCATTTT	CASSPQQGSQPQHF
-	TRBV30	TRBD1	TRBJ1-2	TGTGCCTGGAGTGTAGGGGTGGGACAGCCTTATGGCTACACCTTC	CAWSVGVGQPYGYTF
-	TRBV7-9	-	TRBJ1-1	TGTGCCAGCAGCTTAAACGGAGATGGGACTGAAGCTTTCTTT	CASSLNGDGTEAFF
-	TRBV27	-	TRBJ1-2	TGTGCCAGCAGCGGACAATCACTCTATGGCTACACCTTC	CASSGQSLYGYTF
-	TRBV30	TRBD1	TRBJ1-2	TGTGCCTGGACAAGGACAGGGGTTGGCTACACCTTC	CAWTRTGVGYTF
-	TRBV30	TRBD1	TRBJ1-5	TGTGCCTGGGGTGGACAGGGGGATCAGCCCCAGCATTTT	CAWGGQGDQPQHF
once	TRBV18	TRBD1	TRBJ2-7	TGTGCCAGCTCACCGCAGACGGGACAGAGCGTCTACGAGCAGTACTTC	CASSPQTGQSVYEQYF
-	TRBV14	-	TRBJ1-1	TGTGCCAGCAGCCAAGAAAGTGGGATTCTGCAGGGTTTTGCTGAAGCTTTCTTT	CASSQESGILQGFAEAFF